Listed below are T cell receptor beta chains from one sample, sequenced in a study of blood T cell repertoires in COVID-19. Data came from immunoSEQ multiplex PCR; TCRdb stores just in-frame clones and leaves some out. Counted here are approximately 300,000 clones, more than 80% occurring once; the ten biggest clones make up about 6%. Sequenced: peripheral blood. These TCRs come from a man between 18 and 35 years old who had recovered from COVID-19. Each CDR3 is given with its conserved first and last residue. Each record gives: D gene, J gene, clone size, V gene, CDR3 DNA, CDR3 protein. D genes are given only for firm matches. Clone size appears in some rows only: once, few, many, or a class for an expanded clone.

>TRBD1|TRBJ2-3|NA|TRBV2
TGTGCCAGCAGTCCGGGACAGGGGAGCGCAGATACGCAGTATTTT
CASSPGQGSADTQYF
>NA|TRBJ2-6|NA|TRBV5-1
TGCGCCAGCGCCGCACAGGGTTTCTCTGGGGCCAACGTCCTGACTTTC
CASAAQGFSGANVLTF
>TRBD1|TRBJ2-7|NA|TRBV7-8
TGTGCCAGCAGCCCGCCAAGGACAGGGAAGCGCTACGAGCAGTACTTC
CASSPPRTGKRYEQYF
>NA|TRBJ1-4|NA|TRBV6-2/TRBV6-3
TGTGCCAGCAGCGACTTATTAGGAAATGAAAAACTGTTTTTT
CASSDLLGNEKLFF
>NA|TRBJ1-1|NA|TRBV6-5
TGTGCCAGCAGTTACTCCCCCGAGGGAGAAGCTTTCTTT
CASSYSPEGEAFF
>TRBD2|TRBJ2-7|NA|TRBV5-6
TGTGCCAGCAGCCTTGGTGAGCGACTAGCGGGAGATTACGCCTACGAGCAGTACTTC
CASSLGERLAGDYAYEQYF
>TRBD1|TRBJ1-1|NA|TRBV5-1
TGCGCCAGCAGCCAAGGGACAGGGGGGACTGAAGCTTTCTTT
CASSQGTGGTEAFF
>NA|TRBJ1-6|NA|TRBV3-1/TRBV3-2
TGTGCCAGCAGCCAAGATCGCAGCTCCTATAATTCACCCCTCCACTTT
CASSQDRSSYNSPLHF
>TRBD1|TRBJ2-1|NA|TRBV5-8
TGTGCCAGCAGCCAAGGACAGGGGGGATACAATGAGCAGTTCTTC
CASSQGQGGYNEQFF
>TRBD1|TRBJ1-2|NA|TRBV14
TGTGCCAGCAGCCAACCAGGGGGCGACTATGGCTACACCTTC
CASSQPGGDYGYTF
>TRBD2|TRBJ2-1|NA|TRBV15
TGTGCCACCAGCAGGACTAGCGGGAGTAATGAGCAGTTCTTC
CATSRTSGSNEQFF
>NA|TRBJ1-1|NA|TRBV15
TGTGCCACCCTACCTCCTTCTGTCATGAACACTGAAGCTTTCTTT
CATLPPSVMNTEAFF
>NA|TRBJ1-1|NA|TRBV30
TGTGCCTGGAGTAACGGGGACACTTTCTTT
CAWSNGDTFF
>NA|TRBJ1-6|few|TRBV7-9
TGTGCCAGCAGCTTAGGGGCCGGTTCCAATAATTCACCCCTCCACTTT
CASSLGAGSNNSPLHF
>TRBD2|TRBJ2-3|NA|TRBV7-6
TGTGCCAGCAGCTTAGTGCAGGGAGGGGATACGCAGTATTTT
CASSLVQGGDTQYF
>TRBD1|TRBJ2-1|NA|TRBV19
TGTGCCAGTAGTATCACTCAGGGGGCTAGAAGGAGGAGCTCCTACAATGAGCAGTTCTTC
CASSITQGARRRSSYNEQFF
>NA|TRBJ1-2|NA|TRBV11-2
TGTGCCAGCAGCTTAGATCTAGGTACGGGCTACACCTTC
CASSLDLGTGYTF
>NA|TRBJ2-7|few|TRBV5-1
TGCGCCAGCAGCTTGGAACAGGCCTCCTACGAGCAGTACTTC
CASSLEQASYEQYF
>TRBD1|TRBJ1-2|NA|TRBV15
TGTGCCACCAGCCAGGACAGGGAGTATGGCTACACCTTC
CATSQDREYGYTF
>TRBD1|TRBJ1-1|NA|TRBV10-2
TGCGCCAGCAGTGAACCAGGGGGCACTGAAGCTTTCTTT
CASSEPGGTEAFF
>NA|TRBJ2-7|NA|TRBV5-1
TGCGCCAGCAGCTCCTGGGGCGGGGTCAGCTCCTACGAGCAGTACTTC
CASSSWGGVSSYEQYF
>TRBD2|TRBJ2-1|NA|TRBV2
TGTGCCAGCAGTGAAGAATCTGGACTAGTAGGCAATGAGCAGTTCTTC
CASSEESGLVGNEQFF
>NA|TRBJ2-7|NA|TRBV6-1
TGTGCCAGCAGTGATGGGAGATCCTACGAGCAGTACTTC
CASSDGRSYEQYF
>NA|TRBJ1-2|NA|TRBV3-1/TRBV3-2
TGTGCCAGCAGCCCAACCCCGGAGGGGGGGCGCAGCACCTTC
CASSPTPEGGRSTF
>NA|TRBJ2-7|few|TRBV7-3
TGTGCCAGCAGCTTAGGTCCAGGGTACGCCGAGCAGTACTTC
CASSLGPGYAEQYF
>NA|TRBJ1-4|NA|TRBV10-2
TGCGCCAGCAGGGGGAGCGCGGCTAATGAAAAACTGTTTTTT
CASRGSAANEKLFF
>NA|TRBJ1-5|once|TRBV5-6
TGTGCCAGCAGCTTGGCCGCCAGGGGCAATCAGCCCCAGCATTTT
CASSLAARGNQPQHF
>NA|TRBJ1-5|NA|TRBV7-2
TGTGCCAGCAGCACCCAGGGTCCGCCCCAGCATTTT
CASSTQGPPQHF
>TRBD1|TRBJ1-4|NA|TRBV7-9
TGTGCCAGCAGCTCAATAACAGGGGGCCATGAAAAACTGTTTTTT
CASSSITGGHEKLFF
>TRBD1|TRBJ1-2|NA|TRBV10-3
TGTGCCATCAGTGGGGGCCGGGACAGGGCCTATGGCTACACCTTC
CAISGGRDRAYGYTF
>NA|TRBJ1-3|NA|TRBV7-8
TGTGCCAGCAGCTTGGGGAGGGGAGGAAACACCATATATTTT
CASSLGRGGNTIYF
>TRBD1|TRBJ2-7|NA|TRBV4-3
TGCGCCAGCAGCCAAGAAGAGACAGGGGGCTACGAGCAGTACTTC
CASSQEETGGYEQYF
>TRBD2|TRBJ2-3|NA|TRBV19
TGTGCCAGTAGTATGGGGACTAGCGGGGGGTTCACAGATACGCAGTATTTT
CASSMGTSGGFTDTQYF
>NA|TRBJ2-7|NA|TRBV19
TGTGCCAGTCGACCCGCGGGTACCTACGAGCAGTACTTC
CASRPAGTYEQYF
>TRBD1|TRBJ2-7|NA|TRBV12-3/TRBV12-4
TGTGCCAGCGGGACAGGGGGCTACGAGCAGTACTTC
CASGTGGYEQYF
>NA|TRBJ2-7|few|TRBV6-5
TGTGCCAGCAGTTACTTTACCGGGTACGAGCAGTACTTC
CASSYFTGYEQYF
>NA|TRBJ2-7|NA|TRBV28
TGTGCCAGCTCACGGTACGGGGACTACGAGCAGTACTTC
CASSRYGDYEQYF
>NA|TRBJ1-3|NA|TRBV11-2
TGTGCCAGCAGCAAGGTGGGCAGCATAGGAAACACCATATATTTT
CASSKVGSIGNTIYF
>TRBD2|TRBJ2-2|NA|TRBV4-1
TGCGCCAGCAGCCATCCTGGACTAGCGGGTTCGAACACCGGGGAGCTGTTTTTT
CASSHPGLAGSNTGELFF
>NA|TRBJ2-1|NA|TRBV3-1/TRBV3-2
TGTGCCAGCAGCCCCCCTTTGACCCTCGGGAGCTCCTACAATGAGCAGTTCTTC
CASSPPLTLGSSYNEQFF
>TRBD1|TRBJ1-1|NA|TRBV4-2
TGTGCCAGCAGCCAAGACCCCCCCCGGACAGGGGCCGGGAACACTGAAGCTTTCTTT
CASSQDPPRTGAGNTEAFF
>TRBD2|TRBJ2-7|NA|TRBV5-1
TGCGCCAGCAGCTTGGAATCCGGACTAGTCAACTACGAGCAGTACTTC
CASSLESGLVNYEQYF
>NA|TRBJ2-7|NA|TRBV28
TGTGCCAGCAGTTTAGGCACACACTACGAGCAGTACTTC
CASSLGTHYEQYF
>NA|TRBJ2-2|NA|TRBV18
TGTGCCAGCTCACCGCGGCAGGGCACCGGGGAGCTGTTTTTT
CASSPRQGTGELFF
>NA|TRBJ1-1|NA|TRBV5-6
TGTGCCAGCAGGCCCGGGGAAAACACTGAAGCTTTCTTT
CASRPGENTEAFF
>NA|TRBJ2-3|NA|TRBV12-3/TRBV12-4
TGTGCCAGCAGGTTTGAAAGCGGTACGCAGTATTTT
CASRFESGTQYF
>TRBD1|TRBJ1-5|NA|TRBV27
TGTGCCAGCAGTCCGGACAGGGGGTATCAGCCCCAGCATTTT
CASSPDRGYQPQHF
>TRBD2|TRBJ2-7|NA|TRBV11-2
TGTGCCAGCAGCCTCAGCGGGGGCGCTTCCTACGAGCAGTACTTC
CASSLSGGASYEQYF
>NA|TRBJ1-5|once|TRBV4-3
TGCGCCAGCAGCCAAGATGGAGAGACCCATCAGCCCCAGCATTTT
CASSQDGETHQPQHF